This T cell receptor beta chain was obtained from a study of cytomegalovirus exposure and HLA in healthy donors. The wider study: As released early, the data held around 80 million unique TCRs from HLA-typed donors.

The PCR had 60 Vbeta and 13 Jbeta primers. Some clones are missing from TCRdb's copy, which holds only in-frame ones; the method was immunoSEQ multiplex PCR. The sample includes more than 150,000 clones, 79% of them seen just once. Between the trimmed V and J ends, which lost 2 bases and 6 bases, there was a span of 21 bases. This CDR3 contains 17 residues. Germline lookup yields CDR1 SGHNT and CDR2 YENEEA. The donors comprised healthy bone marrow donors. Sampled while nominally healthy, donors likely had unrecorded immune exposures. With regard to this clone: The antigen is undetermined.

The study's findings and limits: Across donors, presence/absence analyses took sequencing depth to be roughly uniform.

The sequencing input was PBMCs. The rearrangement uses TRBV11-3 and TRBJ2-3; a possible D gene is TRBD2 (6 bases). The receptor's source is a girl aged 10 to 17 in good health and CMV-seropositive. The CDR3 reads CASSLFVTRESSDTQYF. The DNA of the CDR3 is TGTGCCAGCAGCTTATTTGTGACACGGGAGTCGTCGGATACGCAGTATTTT.